The rows below give T cell receptor beta chains drawn from one sample of a study of cytomegalovirus exposure and HLA in healthy donors. This table comes from immunoSEQ multiplex PCR, and its TCRdb copy is limited to in-frame clones, with some not included. The sample carries around 150,000 clones, roughly 84% recorded once. Sequenced: PBMCs. Source of these receptors: a man between 18 and 29 years old in good health and CMV-seronegative. Both conserved end residues are part of each CDR3. Each record gives: D gene, V gene, clone size, J gene, CDR3 DNA, CDR3 protein. A D gene is named only where the DNA matches it firmly. Not all rows give a size; the values are once, few, many and, for expanded clones, a class.

>.|TRBV7-9|.|TRBJ1-1
TGTGCCAGCAGCTTAATGGGGGAGGGAGCTTTCTTT
CASSLMGEGAFF
>TRBD1|TRBV14|.|TRBJ2-1
TGTGCCAGCAGCAACACCCGGACAGGGGTATTCTTC
CASSNTRTGVFF
>.|TRBV2|.|TRBJ2-1
TGTGCCAGCAGTAGACGTCCCGGGACTAATATACAGGGTGGTGAGCAGTTCTTC
CASSRRPGTNIQGGEQFF
>.|TRBV7-6|few|TRBJ1-4
TGTGCCAGCAGCTTAGCCCCGGGTCCCGCTAATGAAAAACTGTTTTTT
CASSLAPGPANEKLFF
>TRBD1|TRBV7-9|.|TRBJ2-7
TGTGCCAGCAGCTTAGAGCGGGACAGGGAGTACGAGCAGTACTTC
CASSLERDREYEQYF
>.|TRBV19|.|TRBJ2-1
TGTGCCAGTAGTAGTGGAGCGAATGAGCAGTTCTTC
CASSSGANEQFF
>TRBD1|TRBV6-5|few|TRBJ1-1
TGTGCCAGCAGACTTGGACAGGGGGTTAGCACTGAAGCTTTCTTT
CASRLGQGVSTEAFF
>TRBD2|TRBV7-2|.|TRBJ2-5
TGTGCCAGCAGCTTAGGGGGAGGTGGGAGGGCGGGGGAGACCCAGTACTTC
CASSLGGGGRAGETQYF
>TRBD1|TRBV7-2|.|TRBJ2-7
TGTGCCAGCAGCTCAACTTACAGGGGCGAGCAGTACTTC
CASSSTYRGEQYF
>TRBD1|TRBV5-5|.|TRBJ1-2
TGTGCCAGCAGCCCCCGGACAGGGAGCTATGGCTACACCTTC
CASSPRTGSYGYTF
>TRBD1|TRBV5-1|.|TRBJ1-5
TGCGCCAGCAGCTCGGGACAGGGGCTGGTTCAGCCCCAGCATTTT
CASSSGQGLVQPQHF
>.|TRBV5-1|.|TRBJ1-5
TGCGCCAGCAGCGTAGGGTTGGGGGGTGGCAATCAGCCCCAGCATTTT
CASSVGLGGGNQPQHF
>.|TRBV7-9|once|TRBJ1-4
TGTGCCAGCAGCTTAGGCTTGTTGGTGGGGCGAGATTCTAATGAAAAACTGTTTTTT
CASSLGLLVGRDSNEKLFF
>.|TRBV6-4|.|TRBJ1-1
TGTGCCAGCAGTGAATCCGCGGTGAACACTGAAGCTTTCTTT
CASSESAVNTEAFF
>.|TRBV7-2|.|TRBJ1-4
TGTGCCAGCAGCTTAGGAGCACAAGGCGGGGACTTTGGAAAACTGTTTTTT
CASSLGAQGGDFGKLFF
>TRBD1|TRBV6-1|.|TRBJ1-2
TGTGCCAGCAGTGAAGGGTGGGACAGGGTTAATGGGGGCTACACCTTC
CASSEGWDRVNGGYTF
>.|TRBV18|few|TRBJ2-7
TGTGCCAGCTCACCTACCAGACAGGACTACGAGCAGTACTTC
CASSPTRQDYEQYF
>TRBD2|TRBV7-9|.|TRBJ2-5
TGTTCCAGCAGCTTGGGTAGCGGGAGGCAAGAGACCCAGTACTTC
CSSSLGSGRQETQYF
>TRBD2|TRBV5-6|.|TRBJ2-1
TGTGCCAGCAGCTCCCGGACTAGTCTGTCGTTTGCATACAATGAGCAGTTCTTC
CASSSRTSLSFAYNEQFF
>TRBD1|TRBV7-2|.|TRBJ1-5
TGTGCCAGCAGCTCGAGACAGGGAGGTCAGCCCCAGCATTTT
CASSSRQGGQPQHF
>.|TRBV6-6|.|TRBJ1-2
TGTGCCAGCAGTTACTCGACTCAGCAGTATGGCTACACCTTC
CASSYSTQQYGYTF
>.|TRBV10-3|.|TRBJ1-1
TGTGCCATCAAAACAGCTATGAACACTGAAGCTTTCTTT
CAIKTAMNTEAFF
>TRBD1|TRBV18|.|TRBJ2-1
TGTGCCAGCTCCCAGGGGGCCGAGCAGTTCTTC
CASSQGAEQFF
>.|TRBV7-9|.|TRBJ2-4
TGTGCCAGCAGCGCCCGAACTATCGACAGTCAAAACATTCAGTACTTC
CASSARTIDSQNIQYF
>.|TRBV30|.|TRBJ1-2
TGTGCCTGGAGTGTTGACAGAACCTATGGCTACACCTTC
CAWSVDRTYGYTF
>.|TRBV9|.|TRBJ1-1
TGTGCCAGCAGCGTAGCGGGGTCCTCTGAAGCTTTCTTT
CASSVAGSSEAFF
>.|TRBV30|once|TRBJ1-2
TGTGCCTGGAGTGTCTGGGACACTTACTATGGCTACACCTTC
CAWSVWDTYYGYTF
>TRBD2|TRBV7-2|.|TRBJ2-7
TGTGCCAGCAGCTTAGCGCTAGCGGGAGACTGGTACGAGCAGTACTTC
CASSLALAGDWYEQYF
>.|TRBV27|.|TRBJ2-5
TGTGCCAGCAGTTCCTCCTGGGGACACTTTTTCGACGAGACCCAGTACTTC
CASSSSWGHFFDETQYF
>TRBD2|TRBV9|.|TRBJ2-5
TGTGCCAGCAGCGTCCAGAAAGGGGGCGCGGGAGGGTTTGGGGAGACCCAGTACTTC
CASSVQKGGAGGFGETQYF
>.|TRBV28|.|TRBJ2-7
TGTGCCAGCAGTTTACCCCATGAGGGCAGGGGATACGAGCAGTACTTC
CASSLPHEGRGYEQYF
>TRBD2|TRBV5-1|.|TRBJ2-1
TGCGCCAGCAGCACCCGACAAACTGCGAGACCGGGACTAGCGGGAGGGCTTTACAATGAGCAGTTCTTC
CASSTRQTARPGLAGGLYNEQFF
>TRBD1|TRBV28|.|TRBJ2-7
TGTGCCAGCAGCTACGGACTGGGGACAGGGATCGACGAGCAGTACTTC
CASSYGLGTGIDEQYF
>.|TRBV5-6|few|TRBJ2-7
TGTGCCAGCAGCTCAGCCTACGAGCAGTACTTC
CASSSAYEQYF
>.|TRBV6-6|.|TRBJ2-7
TGTGCCAGCAGTTCCAACAGGGTCGAGCAGTACTTC
CASSSNRVEQYF
>.|TRBV21-1|.|TRBJ2-4
TGTGCCAGCAGCACTATTAAGGACAGGTCCAAAAACATTCAGTACTTC
CASSTIKDRSKNIQYF
>TRBD1|TRBV18|once|TRBJ2-3
TGTGCCAGCTCACCACCCCGGGACAGGGGAACAGATACGCAGTATTTT
CASSPPRDRGTDTQYF
>TRBD2|TRBV4-2|.|TRBJ2-3
TGTGCCAGCACCAACGGGGGGGAGGATACGCAGTATTTT
CASTNGGEDTQYF
>TRBD2|TRBV28|once|TRBJ2-1
TGTGCCAGCAGGCCCGGGACTAGCGAAGGTGAGCAGTTCTTC
CASRPGTSEGEQFF
>.|TRBV9|.|TRBJ2-7
TGTGCCAGCAGCGTAGGGTCAGGGGAGATCTACGAGCAGTACTTC
CASSVGSGEIYEQYF
>.|TRBV2|.|TRBJ1-3
TGTGCCAGCAGTGAAGGGGGGGAAATCTCTGGAAACACCATATATTTT
CASSEGGEISGNTIYF